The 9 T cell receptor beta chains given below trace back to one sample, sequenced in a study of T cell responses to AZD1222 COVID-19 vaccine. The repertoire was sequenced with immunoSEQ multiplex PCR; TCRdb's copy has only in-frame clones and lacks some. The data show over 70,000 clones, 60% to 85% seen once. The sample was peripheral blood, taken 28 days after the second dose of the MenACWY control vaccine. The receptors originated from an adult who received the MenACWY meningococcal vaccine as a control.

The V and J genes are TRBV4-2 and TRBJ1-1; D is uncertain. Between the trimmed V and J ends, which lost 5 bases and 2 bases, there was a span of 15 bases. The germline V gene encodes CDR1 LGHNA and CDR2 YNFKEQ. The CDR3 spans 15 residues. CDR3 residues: CASSESTVRNTEAFF. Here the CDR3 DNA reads TGTGCCAGCAGCGAATCGACTGTGCGAAACACTGAAGCTTTCTTT.

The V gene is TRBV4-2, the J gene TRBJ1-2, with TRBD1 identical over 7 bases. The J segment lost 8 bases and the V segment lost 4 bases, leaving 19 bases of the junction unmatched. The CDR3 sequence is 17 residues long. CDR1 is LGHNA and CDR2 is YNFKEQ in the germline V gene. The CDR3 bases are TGTGCCAGCAGCCCACAGGGGCAGGGGAATCTTATTGCGGGCTACACCTTC. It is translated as CASSPQGQGNLIAGYTF.

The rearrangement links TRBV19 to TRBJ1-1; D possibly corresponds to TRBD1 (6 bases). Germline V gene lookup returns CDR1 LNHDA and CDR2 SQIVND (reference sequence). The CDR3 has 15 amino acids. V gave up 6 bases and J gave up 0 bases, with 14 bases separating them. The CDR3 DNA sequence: TGTGCCAGTAGGCAGGGGCGTGCGGTGAACACTGAAGCTTTCTTT. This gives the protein CASRQGRAVNTEAFF.

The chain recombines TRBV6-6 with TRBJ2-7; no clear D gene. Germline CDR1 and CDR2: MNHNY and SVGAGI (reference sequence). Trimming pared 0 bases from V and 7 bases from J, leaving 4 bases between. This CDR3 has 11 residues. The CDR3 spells CASSYSKEQYF. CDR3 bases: TGTGCCAGCAGTTACTCGAAAGAGCAGTACTTC.

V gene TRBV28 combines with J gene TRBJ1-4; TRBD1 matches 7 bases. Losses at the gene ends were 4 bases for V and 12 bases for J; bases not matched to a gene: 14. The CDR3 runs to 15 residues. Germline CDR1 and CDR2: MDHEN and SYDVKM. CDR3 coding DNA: TGTGCCAGCAGTTCCCGACAGGGTGGGGTTGGGGAACTGTTTTTT. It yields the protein CASSSRQGGVGELFF.

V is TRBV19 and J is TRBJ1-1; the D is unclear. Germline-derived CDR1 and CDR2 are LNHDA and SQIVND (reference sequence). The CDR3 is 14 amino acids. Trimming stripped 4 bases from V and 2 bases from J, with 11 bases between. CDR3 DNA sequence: TGTGCCAGTAGTACGACGGTCCGAAACACTGAAGCTTTCTTT. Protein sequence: CASSTTVRNTEAFF.

The CDR3 region is CASSGLIDRGKETQYF. CDR3 DNA: TGCGCCAGCAGTGGACTAATAGACAGGGGTAAAGAGACCCAGTACTTC. This chain connects TRBV10-1 to TRBJ2-5; 8 nucleotides line up with TRBD1. CDR3 length: 16 residues. CDR1 is WNHNN and CDR2 is SYGVQD in the germline V gene (reference sequence). J lost 3 bases, V lost 4 bases, and 10 bases had no gene match.

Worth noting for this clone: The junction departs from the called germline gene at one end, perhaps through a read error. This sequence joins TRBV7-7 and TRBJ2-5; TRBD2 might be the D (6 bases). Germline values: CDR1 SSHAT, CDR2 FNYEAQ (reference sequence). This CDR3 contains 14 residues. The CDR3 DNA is TGTGCTAGCAGCCTCGGATCGGGGGTAGAGACCCAGTACTTC. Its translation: CASSLGSGVETQYF.

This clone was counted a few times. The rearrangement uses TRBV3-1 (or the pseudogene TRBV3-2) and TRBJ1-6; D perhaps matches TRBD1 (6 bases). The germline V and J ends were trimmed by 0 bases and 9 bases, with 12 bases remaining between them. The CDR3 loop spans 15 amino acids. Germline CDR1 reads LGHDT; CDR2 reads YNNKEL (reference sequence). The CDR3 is CASSQDFGQFSPLHF. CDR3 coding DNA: TGTGCCAGCAGCCAAGATTTTGGACAGTTTTCACCCCTCCACTTT.